Listed here are 8 T cell receptor beta chains from one sample, sequenced in a study of blood T cell repertoires in COVID-19. The repertoire was sequenced with immunoSEQ multiplex PCR; TCRdb's copy has only in-frame clones and lacks some. This sample has just over 650,000 clones, with approximately 90% found just once. Sequencing was carried out using peripheral blood. These receptors all come from a woman in her late teens or twenties with acute or convalescent COVID-19.

The chain couples TRBV11-2 to TRBJ2-1; 9 bases match TRBD1. The J segment lost 5 bases and the V segment lost 4 bases, leaving 6 bases of the junction unmatched. The CDR3 extends over 15 amino acids. Germline CDR1 is SGHAT and CDR2 is FQNNGV. In DNA form, the CDR3 reads TGTGCCAGCAGCTCCCGGGACAGGGTCCACAATGAGCAGTTCTTC. Translated, it gives CASSSRDRVHNEQFF.

The chain combines TRBV10-3 with TRBJ2-3; 7 bases are a match to TRBD2. Per the germline V gene, CDR1 is ENHRY and CDR2 is SYGVKD. The CDR3 is 19 amino acids. V shed 2 bases and J 5 bases; nucleotides not matched to a gene: 19. The CDR3 here is CAISEPTDRLAANVDTQYF. CDR3 bases: TGTGCCATCAGTGAGCCGACGGACCGGCTAGCGGCCAACGTAGATACGCAGTATTTT.

V is TRBV27 and J is TRBJ1-2; TRBD1 matches at 8 bases. This CDR3 spans 16 amino acids. V lost 5 bases, J lost 2 bases, and 10 bases stayed unmatched. In germline, CDR1 is MNHEY, CDR2 SMNVEV (reference sequence). Here the CDR3 DNA reads TGTGCCAGCAGTCCCATCCGGACAGGGATCAACTATGGCTACACCTTC. Encoded protein: CASSPIRTGINYGYTF.

The chain joins TRBV21-1 to TRBJ2-7; TRBD1 is the table's D call and was not checked against the DNA. TRBV21-1 is listed as a pseudogene. The CDR3 runs 16 residues. The CDR3 DNA sequence: TGTGCCAGCAGCACCCAGGGACACTCCAGCTCCTACGAGCAGTACTTC. It yields the protein CASSTQGHSSSYEQYF.

The rearrangement joins TRBV6-1 to TRBJ1-4, with TRBD1 matching over 12 bases. In germline, CDR1 is MNHNS, CDR2 SASEGT. The trim removed 4 bases at V and 7 bases at J, leaving 13 bases unmatched. The CDR3 is made up of 18 amino acids. CDR3 sequence (DNA): TGTGCCAGCAGTGGTTTCCGGGACAGGGGGCGCCCGGGTGAAAAACTGTTTTTT. Translated, it gives CASSGFRDRGRPGEKLFF.

The chain uses TRBV19 and TRBJ1-4; D might be TRBD1 (5 bases). The CDR3 is 15 amino acids. The germline V gene encodes CDR1 LNHDA and CDR2 SQIVND (reference sequence). The ends were cut back, 8 bases at V and 3 bases at J, with 16 bases in the middle. CDR3 residues: CASRDPGGSNEKLFF. Written as DNA, the CDR3 is TGTGCCAGTCGAGATCCGGGGGGTTCTAATGAAAAACTGTTTTTT. The complete variable domain, with remaining parts taken from reference TRBV19 and TRBJ1-4, reads DGGITQSPKYLFRKEGQNVTLSCEQNLNHDAMYWYRQDPGQGLRLIYYSQIVNDFQKGDIAEGYSVSREKKESFPLTVTSAQKNPTAFYLCASRDPGGSNEKLFFGSGTQLSVL.

V gene TRBV7-2 combines with J gene TRBJ2-5, with 8 bases identical to TRBD2. Germline V lookup: CDR1 SGHTA, CDR2 FQGNSA. Trimming cost V 6 bases and J 5 bases; bases outside gene matches: 11. The CDR3 consists of 15 residues. The CDR3 DNA reads as TGTGCCAGCAGACCCTCTTTAGCGGGGAGGGAGACCCAGTACTTC. Its protein product is CASRPSLAGRETQYF.

The chain carries TRBV7-3 and TRBJ2-7; a weak D match, TRBD2 (6 bases). The germline V gene has CDR1 SGHTA and CDR2 FQGTGA. Between the trimmed V and J ends, which lost 4 bases and 3 bases, there was a span of 10 bases. The CDR3 covers 13 residues. CDR3 loop: CASSYGGGYEQYF. CDR3 DNA: TGTGCCAGCAGCTACGGGGGTGGCTACGAGCAGTACTTC.